These 28 T cell receptor beta chains came from one sample sequenced in a study of STAT3 mutations in large granular lymphocyte leukemia. Only in-frame clones appear in the TCRdb table, and some are missing; sequencing was by immunoSEQ multiplex PCR. The repertoire holds more than 15,000 clones, with around 93% as singletons. The study, taken as a whole, reports: Every T-cell large granular lymphocyte leukemia patient had at least one immunodominant TCR beta clonotype.

These receptors' antigens are unknown. The sample taken for sequencing was peripheral blood mononuclear cells. The receptors stem from a man in his sixties with T-cell large granular lymphocyte leukemia. Some clones in this sample may be carry-over from other donors' samples.

This chain joins TRBV6-6 and TRBJ2-3, with 16 nucleotides matching TRBD2. The CDR3 is made up of 16 amino acids. Per the germline V gene, CDR1 is MNHNY and CDR2 is SVGAGI (reference sequence). V lost 9 bases and J lost 0; bases outside the gene matches: 3. The CDR3 DNA is TGTGCCAGGACGGGACTAGCGGGAGGGAGCACAGATACGCAGTATTTT. Residues: CARTGLAGGSTDTQYF.

The chain uses TRBV15 and TRBJ2-7; D possibly corresponds to TRBD1 (5 bases). Germline V CDR1 and CDR2: LNHNV, YYDKDF (reference sequence). This CDR3 is 14 amino acids long. V dropped 0 bases and J dropped 3 bases, with 9 bases sitting between them. CDR3 DNA sequence: TGTGCCACCAGCAGAGACCTTCAGGGCTACGAGCAGTACTTC. Amino acid sequence: CATSRDLQGYEQYF.

The gene calls are TRBV6-6 and TRBJ2-7; perhaps TRBD2 as D (6 bases). This CDR3 contains 14 residues. Between the trimmed V and J ends, which lost 7 bases and 7 bases, there was a span of 20 bases. The germline gives CDR1 MNHNY, CDR2 SVGAGI (reference sequence). The CDR3 DNA reads TGTGCCAGCACCCCTGGGACTCAGGAGCGTGAGCAGTACTTC. Translation: CASTPGTQEREQYF.

The J gene is TRBJ1-1, the V gene TRBV5-1; 10 bases align to TRBD1. The V gene end was trimmed by 4 bases and the J gene end by 1 base; junction bases not matched to a gene: 4. This CDR3 contains 15 residues. Germline V gene lookup returns CDR1 SGHRS and CDR2 YFSETQ. The CDR3 region is CASSGDRGRNTEAFF. The DNA for the CDR3 is TGCGCCAGCAGCGGGGACAGGGGACGGAACACTGAAGCTTTCTTT.

As concerns this clone: The same CDR3 arises from other DNA sequences in this sample as well. This chain links TRBV5-4 with TRBJ1-1; TRBD1 matches 7 bases. CDR3 length equals 15 residues. Per germline, CDR1 SGHNT and CDR2 YYREEE (reference sequence). The J segment lost 5 bases and the V segment lost 3 bases, leaving 10 bases of the junction unmatched. CDR3 nucleotides: TGTGCCAGCAGCTCAGACAGGGAGAAGAATACTGAAGCTTTCTTT. Translated, it gives CASSSDREKNTEAFF.

This chain joins TRBV19 and TRBJ2-3; tentative D call: TRBD2 (5 bases). CDR1 LNHDA and CDR2 SQIVND come from the germline V gene (reference sequence). The CDR3 totals 17 residues. V was clipped by 5 bases and J by 0 bases, with 18 bases between them. This CDR3 reads CASSPLGGTLSTDTQYF. CDR3 sequence (DNA): TGTGCCAGTAGTCCCCTCGGAGGAACCCTTAGCACAGATACGCAGTATTTT.

This clone was seen once. The chain has TRBV7-8 and TRBJ1-3; the D is unclear. V was pared by 0 bases and J by 1 base, with 7 bases between. This CDR3 contains 15 residues. Germline V CDR1 and CDR2: SGHVS, FQNEAQ. CDR3 region: CASSLAWQSGNTIYF. The CDR3 DNA is TGTGCCAGCAGCTTAGCGTGGCAGTCTGGAAACACCATATATTTT.

J is TRBJ1-2 and V is TRBV19; D not certain. Germline lookup yields CDR1 LNHDA and CDR2 SQIVND (reference sequence). Trimming shortened V by 3 bases and J by 5 bases, and 19 bases separated the two germline ends. This CDR3 contains 16 residues. CDR3 loop: CASSILRRQVAYGYTF. CDR3 in DNA: TGTGCCAGTAGTATTTTACGGCGGCAAGTGGCGTATGGCTACACCTTC.

This chain uses TRBV7-2 with TRBJ2-3; TRBD2 agrees at 9 bases. Germline V gene lookup returns CDR1 SGHTA and CDR2 FQGNSA. CDR3 length equals 16 residues. V trimming: 1 base; J trimming: 2 bases; junction bases outside the gene matches: 4. The CDR3 nucleotides are TGTGCCAGCAGCTTAGGGCTAGCGGGACCCACAGATACGCAGTATTTT. This codes for CASSLGLAGPTDTQYF.

V and J are TRBV5-1 and TRBJ1-1; D not certain. V gave up 1 base and J gave up 0 bases, with 13 bases separating them. This CDR3 has 16 residues. Per germline, CDR1 SGHRS and CDR2 YFSETQ. The CDR3 nucleotides are TGCGCCAGCAGCTTGAATCGGCCCCCTATGAACACTGAAGCTTTCTTT. Translated, it gives CASSLNRPPMNTEAFF. Drawing the rest from reference TRBV5-1 and TRBJ1-1, the complete variable domain is KAGVTQTPRYLIKTRGQQVTLSCSPISGHRSVSWYQQTPGQGLQFLFEYFSETQRNKGNFPGRFSGRQFSNSRSEMNVSTLELGDSALYLCASSLNRPPMNTEAFFGQGTRLTVV.

The chain has TRBV6-6 and TRBJ1-2; D possibly corresponds to TRBD1 (6 bases). The CDR3 is 12 residues long. The germline gives CDR1 MNHNY, CDR2 SVGAGI (reference sequence). Trimming removed 10 bases from V and 3 bases from J, with 12 bases in between. The CDR3 loop is CAIQGTYYGYTF. CDR3 DNA sequence: TGTGCCATCCAGGGGACCTACTATGGCTACACCTTC.

The CDR3 reads CASSPGQGAGEQYF. Here the CDR3 DNA reads TGTGCCAGCTCACCCGGACAGGGGGCGGGGGAGCAGTACTTC. The rearrangement joins TRBV18 to TRBJ2-7, with 11 bases matching TRBD1. After removal of 3 bases from V and 7 bases from J, the junction contained 5 bases not matched to a gene. This CDR3 region has 14 residues. Germline CDR1 and CDR2: KGHSH and LQKENI.

The chain combines TRBV5-5 with TRBJ2-3; the D is unclear. V lost 3 bases and J lost 6, with 11 bases in between. This CDR3 has 13 residues. The V gene's germline CDR1 is SGHKS and CDR2 YYEKEE (reference sequence). As DNA, the CDR3 is TGTGCCAGCAGCTCCCTCCCGGAGGATACGCAGTATTTT. It yields the protein CASSSLPEDTQYF.

V is TRBV6-6 and J is TRBJ1-2, with unresolved D. Between the trimmed V and J ends, which lost 6 bases and 12 bases, there was a span of 8 bases. The V gene's germline CDR1 is MNHNY and CDR2 SVGAGI (reference sequence). This CDR3 is 9 amino acids long. The CDR3 DNA follows: TGTGCCAGCAGCCCACCCGACACCTTC. It is translated as CASSPPDTF.

This clone was counted between two and nine times. The genes are TRBV6-1 and TRBJ2-1; TRBD1 agrees at 8 bases. Trimming at V came to 6 bases and at J to 5 bases, leaving 9 bases not matched to a gene. In germline, CDR1 is MNHNS, CDR2 SASEGT. The CDR3 spans 15 residues. The CDR3 DNA follows: TGTGCCAGCAGGGGCGCAGGGGGCGCCCACAATGAGCAGTTCTTC. Protein: CASRGAGGAHNEQFF.

V usage is TRBV6-5 and J usage is TRBJ1-2; D perhaps matches TRBD1 (6 bases). The CDR3 loop spans 13 amino acids. With 2 bases removed from V and 2 bases from J, the gap between germline ends came to 6 bases. CDR1 and CDR2 from the germline V gene are MNHEY and SVGAGI. The CDR3 is CASSYGQNYGYTF. In DNA, the CDR3 is TGTGCCAGCAGTTACGGACAGAACTATGGCTACACCTTC.

This chain uses TRBV28 with TRBJ1-2; the D gene is possibly TRBD1 (6 bases). Germline V CDR1 and CDR2: MDHEN, SYDVKM. Deletions cut 5 bases from V and 6 bases from J, with 13 bases between. The CDR3 is 13 residues long. CDR3 protein: CASSPPSGDGYTF. The CDR3 DNA reads TGTGCCAGCAGTCCACCTTCAGGGGATGGCTACACCTTC.

V is TRBV30 and J is TRBJ2-5; 7 positions match TRBD1. Germline trimming cut 1 base from V and 9 bases from J; bases unmatched to any gene: 8. The germline gives CDR1 GTSNPN, CDR2 SVGIG (reference sequence). This CDR3 comprises 13 residues. Here the CDR3 reads CAWSGSGQPAQYF. The DNA for the CDR3 is TGTGCCTGGAGTGGGTCGGGACAGCCAGCCCAGTACTTC.

The chain links TRBV28 to TRBJ1-5; TRBD1 aligns across 10 bases. CDR1 and CDR2 from the germline V gene are MDHEN and SYDVKM. The V and J ends lost 6 bases and 2 bases, in that order; junction bases with no gene match: 7. There are 16 residues in the CDR3. CDR3 sequence (DNA): TGTGCCAGCAGCCGTGACAGGGGGCAAGGCAATCAGCCCCAGCATTTT. The encoded protein is CASSRDRGQGNQPQHF.

The V gene is TRBV5-1, the J gene TRBJ1-4; 8 nucleotides align to TRBD1. The CDR3 loop spans 17 amino acids. V dropped 2 bases and J dropped 4; count of bases not matched to a gene: 10. CDR1 is SGHRS, CDR2 YFSETQ, per germline. CDR3 DNA: TGCGCCAGCAGCTTACTAGGACAGGGAACGGGTAATGAAAAACTGTTTTTT. It specifies CASSLLGQGTGNEKLFF.

The chain combines TRBV20-1 with TRBJ2-7; no clear D gene. The length of the CDR3 is 10 residues. The ends were cut back, 6 bases at V and 5 bases at J, with 8 bases in the middle. Germline CDR1 is DFQATT and CDR2 is SNEGSKA (reference sequence). CDR3 sequence reads: CSAFRDEQYF. The CDR3 DNA reads TGCAGTGCCTTTCGGGACGAGCAGTACTTC.

This clone came up once. This chain joins TRBV7-9 and TRBJ2-7; 12 positions agree with TRBD1. From germline, CDR1 is SEHNR and CDR2 FQNEAQ (reference sequence). J lost 3 bases, V lost 4 bases, and 4 bases had no gene match. This CDR3 has 15 residues. The CDR3 protein is CASSSRDRGHYEQYF. CDR3 DNA: TGTGCCAGCAGCTCCCGGGACAGGGGGCACTACGAGCAGTACTTC. Looking up the rest from reference TRBV7-9 and TRBJ2-7 gives the full variable domain: DTGVSQNPRHKITKRGQNVTFRCDPISEHNRLYWYRQTLGQGPEFLTYFQNEAQLEKSRLLSDRFSAERPKGSFSTLEIQRTEQGDSAMYLCASSSRDRGHYEQYFGPGTRLTVT.

The chain carries TRBV5-1 and TRBJ2-7; D ambiguous. Germline values: CDR1 SGHRS, CDR2 YFSETQ. The germline V and J ends were trimmed by 1 base and 5 bases, with 10 bases remaining between them. This CDR3 contains 13 residues. The DNA for the CDR3 is TGCGCCAGCAGCTTGACTAACCGAGACGAGCAGTACTTC. This encodes CASSLTNRDEQYF.

The chain links TRBV7-2 to TRBJ2-3, with D perhaps matching TRBD1 or TRBD2 (5 bases each). The CDR3 contains 13 residues. Looked up from germline, CDR1 is SGHTA and CDR2 is FQGNSA. Trimming stripped 2 bases from V and 6 bases from J, with 9 bases between. As DNA, the CDR3 is TGTGCCAGCAGCTTATACTGGGGGGATACGCAGTATTTT. Translating it yields CASSLYWGDTQYF.

The chain employs TRBV11-3 and TRBJ2-5, with a tentative D call TRBD2 (6 bases). The V gene's germline CDR1 is SGHNT and CDR2 YENEEA. V lost 2 bases and J lost 5, with 9 bases in between. The CDR3 has 13 residues. The CDR3 region has the DNA TGTGCCAGCAGCTTAAGGCTAGCGGAGACCCAGTACTTC. Its translation: CASSLRLAETQYF.

This chain connects TRBV10-3 to TRBJ1-5; D is unresolved. The CDR3 contains 13 residues. V was shortened by 3 bases and J by 0 bases, with 3 bases between the two germline ends. Germline loops: CDR1 ENHRY, CDR2 SYGVKD. CDR3: CAISENSNQPQHF. The CDR3 nucleotides are TGTGCCATCAGTGAAAATAGCAATCAGCCCCAGCATTTT.

Concerning this clone itself: An end of the junction differs from the germline gene, which may be a read error. This chain connects TRBV7-7 to TRBJ2-5, with D possibly matching TRBD2 (6 bases). This CDR3 is built from 13 residues. Germline values: CDR1 SSHAT, CDR2 FNYEAQ (reference sequence). The CDR3, as DNA: TGTGCTAGCAGCCCTAGAGCGGGAGAGACCCAGTACTTC. Protein product: CASSPRAGETQYF.

J is TRBJ2-3 and V is TRBV6-1; D unclear. Germline CDR1 and CDR2: MNHNS and SASEGT. The CDR3 sequence is 14 residues long. Trimming left V 1 base short and J 1 base short, with 6 bases between. The DNA of the CDR3 is TGTGCCAGCAGTGAAGTACCGGGCACAGATACGCAGTATTTT. Encoded protein: CASSEVPGTDTQYF.